This T cell receptor beta chain appears in the sequencing data of a study of blood T cells in healthy people across ages. For the study at large: Per two T cells, template switching captured roughly one barcoded beta molecule.

For the second PCR, which ran for roughly 7 to 11 cycles, a sample-barcoded 5' primer and a J-beta primer mix were used. TCRdb itself ran the 5' RACE reads through MiXCR, one entry per CDR3 protein. The table lists 1.5 million to 2 million distinct CDR3 sequences, roughly 28% of them singletons. Donation came from healthy Caucasian individuals in Russia who were aged roughly 6 to 95. This clonotype has just a few counts. The sequence was collected from a woman in her twenties or thirties in good health. The specimen sequenced was blood.

CDR3 sequence: CASSPSPGLGGVNEQFF. The CDR3 coding sequence is TGCGCCAGCAGCCCGTCCCCCGGACTCGGGGGGGTAAATGAGCAGTTCTTC. The V gene is TRBV5-1, the J gene TRBJ2-1; 8 bases match TRBD2. V lost 4 bases, J lost 7 bases, and 16 bases stayed unmatched. Germline V gene lookup returns CDR1 SGHRS and CDR2 YFSETQ. This CDR3 region has 17 residues.